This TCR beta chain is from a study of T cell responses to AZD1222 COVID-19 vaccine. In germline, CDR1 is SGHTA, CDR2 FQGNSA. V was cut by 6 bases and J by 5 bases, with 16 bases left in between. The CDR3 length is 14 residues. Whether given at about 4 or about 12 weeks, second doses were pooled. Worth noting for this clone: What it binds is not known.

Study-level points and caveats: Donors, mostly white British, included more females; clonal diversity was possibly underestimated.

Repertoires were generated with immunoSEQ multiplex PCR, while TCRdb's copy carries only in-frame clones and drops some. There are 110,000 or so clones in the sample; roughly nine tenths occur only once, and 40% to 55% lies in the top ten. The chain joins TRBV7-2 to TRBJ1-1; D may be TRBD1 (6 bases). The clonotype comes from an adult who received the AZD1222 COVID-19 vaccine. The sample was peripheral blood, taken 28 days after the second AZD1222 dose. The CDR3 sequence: CASSKQGLLTEAFF. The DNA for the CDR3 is TGTGCCAGCAGTAAACAGGGATTATTAACTGAAGCTTTCTTT.